This T cell receptor beta chain was profiled in a study of regulatory T cells in long-lasting Graves disease. General study results and limits: There were preferences for TRBV28, TRBJ1-2 and TRBJ2-5 in persistent disease. Thyroid tissue was not studied; only peripheral blood was.

Comments on this clonotype: The antigen remains unidentified.

CDR1 and CDR2 from the germline V gene are SQVTM and ANQGSEA. This CDR3 spans 13 amino acids. The junction had 2 bases not matched to a gene; V was cut back by 2 bases and J by 1 base. Time point here: newly diagnosed GD, antithyroid drugs for less than 3 months. Scientists built the TCR library using RNA that was extracted from PBMCs. Researchers made TCR beta libraries by using iRepertoire HTBI primers and running Arm-PCR on CDR3 regions. One entry per CDR3 protein, called by TCRdb with MiXCR from the multiplex PCR reads. The repertoire includes about 440,000 distinct CDR3 sequences, 15% to 20% of them detected once, and roughly 10% sits in the top ten. These same data were also listed under a study on T cells in Graves' hyperthyroidism and ophthalmopathy. That paper adds: First-round RT-PCR targeting the TCR CDR3 was performed with the HTBI primer set. The model forecast ophthalmopathy, anticipating it by a median approximately 7 months before onset.

The specimen comprised peripheral blood mononuclear cells (PBMCs), sampled at new diagnosis, from a patient treated with antithyroid drugs. The chain joins TRBV29-1 to TRBJ2-7, with 7 bases lining up with TRBD1. This sequence was found in a woman in her 30s with Graves disease. The CDR3 DNA reads TGCAGCGTTGAACGACAGGGTTCCTACGAGCAGTACTTC. It codes for CSVERQGSYEQYF.